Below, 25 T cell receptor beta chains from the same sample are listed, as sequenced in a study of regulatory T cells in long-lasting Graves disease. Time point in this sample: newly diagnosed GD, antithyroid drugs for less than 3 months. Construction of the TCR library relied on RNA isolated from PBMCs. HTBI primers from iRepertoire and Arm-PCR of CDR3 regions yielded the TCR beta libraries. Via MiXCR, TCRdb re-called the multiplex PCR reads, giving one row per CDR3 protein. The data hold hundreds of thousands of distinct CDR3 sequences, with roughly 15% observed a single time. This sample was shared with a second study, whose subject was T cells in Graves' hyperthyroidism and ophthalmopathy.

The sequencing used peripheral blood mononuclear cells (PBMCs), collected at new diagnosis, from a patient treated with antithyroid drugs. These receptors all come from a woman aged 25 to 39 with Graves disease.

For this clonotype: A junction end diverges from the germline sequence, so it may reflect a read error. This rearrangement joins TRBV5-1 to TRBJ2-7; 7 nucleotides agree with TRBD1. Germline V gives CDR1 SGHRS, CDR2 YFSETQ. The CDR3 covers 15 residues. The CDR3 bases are TGCGCCAGCAGCCCCTCCAGGGGGAAGTCCTACGGGCAGTACTTC. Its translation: CASSPSRGKSYGQYF.

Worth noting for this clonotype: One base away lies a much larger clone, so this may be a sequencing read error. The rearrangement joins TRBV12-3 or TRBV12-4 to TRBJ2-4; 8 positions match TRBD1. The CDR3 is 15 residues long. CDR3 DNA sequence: TGTGCCAGCAGCTATATCACAGGGGGGAAAACCATTCAGTACTTC. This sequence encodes CASSYITGGKTIQYF.

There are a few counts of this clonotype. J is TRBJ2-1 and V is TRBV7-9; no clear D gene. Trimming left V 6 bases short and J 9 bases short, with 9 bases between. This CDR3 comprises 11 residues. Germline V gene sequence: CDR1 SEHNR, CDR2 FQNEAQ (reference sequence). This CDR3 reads CASRDDGEQFF. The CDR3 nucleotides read TGTGCCAGCAGAGACGACGGTGAGCAGTTCTTC.

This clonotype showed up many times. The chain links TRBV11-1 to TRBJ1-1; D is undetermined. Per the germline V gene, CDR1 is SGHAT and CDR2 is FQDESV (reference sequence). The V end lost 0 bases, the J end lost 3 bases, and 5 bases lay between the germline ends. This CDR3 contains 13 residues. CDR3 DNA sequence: TGTGCCAGCAGCTTAGCAGTCTACACTGAAGCTTTCTTT. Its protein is CASSLAVYTEAFF. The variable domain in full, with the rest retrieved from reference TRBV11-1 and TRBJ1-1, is EAEVAQSPRYKITEKSQAVAFWCDPISGHATLYWYRQILGQGPELLVQFQDESVVDDSQLPKDRFSAERLKGVDSTLKIQPAELGDSAMYLCASSLAVYTEAFFGQGTRLTVV.

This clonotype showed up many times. The CDR3 DNA is TGTGCCATGATACCGTTGCTTGGGGCCTCGGGTGAAAAACTGTTTTTT. Translated, it gives CAMIPLLGASGEKLFF. The chain combines TRBV28 with TRBJ1-4; D is possibly TRBD1 (5 bases). The germline V gene has CDR1 MDHEN and CDR2 SYDVKM. The ends were cut back, 10 bases at V and 7 bases at J, with 25 bases in the middle. The CDR3 has 16 amino acids.

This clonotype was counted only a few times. The CDR3 loop is CASSVDGRPWRGYTF. DNA for the CDR3: TGTGCCAGCAGCGTAGATGGCAGGCCTTGGCGCGGCTACACCTTC. The chain is built from TRBV9 and TRBJ1-2; D unresolved. V was cut by 0 bases and J by 8 bases, with 17 bases left in between. The CDR3 covers 15 residues. Germline V lookup: CDR1 SGDLS, CDR2 YYNGEE.

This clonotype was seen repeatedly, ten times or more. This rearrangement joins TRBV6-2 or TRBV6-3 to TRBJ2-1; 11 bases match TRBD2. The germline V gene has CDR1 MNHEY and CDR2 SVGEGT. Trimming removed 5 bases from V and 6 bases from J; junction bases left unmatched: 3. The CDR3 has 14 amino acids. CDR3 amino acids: CASSDLAGGNEQFF. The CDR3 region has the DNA TGTGCCAGCAGTGACCTAGCGGGGGGCAATGAGCAGTTCTTC.

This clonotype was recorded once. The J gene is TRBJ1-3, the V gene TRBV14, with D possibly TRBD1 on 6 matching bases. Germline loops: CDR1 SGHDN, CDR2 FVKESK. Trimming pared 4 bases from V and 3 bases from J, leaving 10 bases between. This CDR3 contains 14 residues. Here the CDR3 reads CASSLGGHGNTIYF. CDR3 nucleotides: TGTGCCAGCAGCCTCGGGGGGCATGGAAACACCATATATTTT.

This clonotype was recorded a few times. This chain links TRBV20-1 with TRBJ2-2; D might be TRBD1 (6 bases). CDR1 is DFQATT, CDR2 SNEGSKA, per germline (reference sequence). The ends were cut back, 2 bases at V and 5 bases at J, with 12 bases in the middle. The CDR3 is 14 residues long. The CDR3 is CSARLRGGTGELFF. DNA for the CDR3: TGCAGTGCTAGACTCAGGGGTGGAACCGGGGAGCTGTTTTTT.

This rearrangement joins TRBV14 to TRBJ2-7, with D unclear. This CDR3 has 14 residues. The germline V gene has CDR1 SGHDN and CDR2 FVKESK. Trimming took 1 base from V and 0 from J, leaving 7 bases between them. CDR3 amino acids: CASSQAVGSYEQYF. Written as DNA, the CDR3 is TGTGCCAGCAGCCAAGCTGTGGGCTCCTACGAGCAGTACTTC.

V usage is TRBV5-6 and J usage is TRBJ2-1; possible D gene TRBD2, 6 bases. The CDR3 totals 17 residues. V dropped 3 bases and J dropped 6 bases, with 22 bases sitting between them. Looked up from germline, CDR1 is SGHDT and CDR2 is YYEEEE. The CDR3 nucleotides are TGTGCCAGCAGCTCAAGACTGGAGGGCCCCCCGATCAATGAGCAGTTCTTC. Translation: CASSSRLEGPPINEQFF.

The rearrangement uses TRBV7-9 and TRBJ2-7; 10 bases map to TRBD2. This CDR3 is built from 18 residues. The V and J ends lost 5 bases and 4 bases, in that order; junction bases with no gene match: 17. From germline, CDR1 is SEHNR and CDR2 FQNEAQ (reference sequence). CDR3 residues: CASSPRRIRPSGRYEQYF. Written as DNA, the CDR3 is TGTGCCAGCAGCCCACGTCGAATCAGGCCTAGCGGGAGATACGAGCAGTACTTC.

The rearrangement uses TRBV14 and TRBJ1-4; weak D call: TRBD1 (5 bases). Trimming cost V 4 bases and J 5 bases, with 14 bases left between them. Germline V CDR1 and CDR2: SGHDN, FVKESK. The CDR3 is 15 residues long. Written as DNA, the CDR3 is TGTGCCAGCAGCCTTAACTGGGGCAGCAATGAAAAACTGTTTTTT. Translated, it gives CASSLNWGSNEKLFF. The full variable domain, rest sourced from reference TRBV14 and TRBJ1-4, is EAGVTQFPSHSVIEKGQTVTLRCDPISGHDNLYWYRRVMGKEIKFLLHFVKESKQDESGMPNNRFLAERTGGTYSTLKVQPAELEDSGVYFCASSLNWGSNEKLFFGSGTQLSVL.

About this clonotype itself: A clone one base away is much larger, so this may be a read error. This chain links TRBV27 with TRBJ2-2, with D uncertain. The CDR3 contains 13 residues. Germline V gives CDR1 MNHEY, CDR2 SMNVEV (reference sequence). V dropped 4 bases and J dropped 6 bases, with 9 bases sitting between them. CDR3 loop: CASSSMGAGELFF. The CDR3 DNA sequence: TGTGCCAGCAGTTCAATGGGTGCCGGGGAGCTGTTTTTT.

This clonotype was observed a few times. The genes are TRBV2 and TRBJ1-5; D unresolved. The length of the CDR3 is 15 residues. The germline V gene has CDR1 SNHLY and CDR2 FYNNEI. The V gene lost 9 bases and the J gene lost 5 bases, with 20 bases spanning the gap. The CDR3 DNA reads TGTGCCAGTTTAGGTGTGGGGAAGAGCGATCAGCCCCAGCATTTT. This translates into CASLGVGKSDQPQHF.

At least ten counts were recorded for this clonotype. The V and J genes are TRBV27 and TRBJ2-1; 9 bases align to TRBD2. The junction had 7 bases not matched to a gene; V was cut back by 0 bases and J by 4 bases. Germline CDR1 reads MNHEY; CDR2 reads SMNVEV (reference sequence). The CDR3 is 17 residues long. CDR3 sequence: CASSLSSRAGGYNEQFF. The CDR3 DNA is TGTGCCAGCAGTTTATCATCTCGGGCGGGAGGGTACAATGAGCAGTTCTTC.

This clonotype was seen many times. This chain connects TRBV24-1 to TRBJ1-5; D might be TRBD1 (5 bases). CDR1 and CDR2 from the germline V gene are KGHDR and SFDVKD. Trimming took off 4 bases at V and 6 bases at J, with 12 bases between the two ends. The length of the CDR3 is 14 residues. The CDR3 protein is CATSDPWDGQPQHF. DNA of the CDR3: TGTGCCACCAGTGACCCCTGGGACGGTCAGCCCCAGCATTTT.

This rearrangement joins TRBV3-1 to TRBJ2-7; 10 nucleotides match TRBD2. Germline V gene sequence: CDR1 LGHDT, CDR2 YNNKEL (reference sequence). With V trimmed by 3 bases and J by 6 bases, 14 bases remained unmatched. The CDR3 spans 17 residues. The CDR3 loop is CASSQERTSGDPPEQYF. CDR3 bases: TGTGCCAGCAGCCAGGAGCGGACTAGCGGAGACCCCCCCGAGCAGTACTTC.

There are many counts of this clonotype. The CDR3 loop is CASSQGGQGAYEQFF. CDR3 nucleotides: TGTGCCAGCAGCCAAGGGGGACAGGGGGCCTATGAGCAGTTCTTC. The chain joins TRBV3-1 to TRBJ2-1, with 12 bases aligning to TRBD1. The trim removed 1 base at V and 8 bases at J, leaving 3 bases unmatched. The CDR3 length is 15 residues. The germline gives CDR1 LGHDT, CDR2 YNNKEL (reference sequence).

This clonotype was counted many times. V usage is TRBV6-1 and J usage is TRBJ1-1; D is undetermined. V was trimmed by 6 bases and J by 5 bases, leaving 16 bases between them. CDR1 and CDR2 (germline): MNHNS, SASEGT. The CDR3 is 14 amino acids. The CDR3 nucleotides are TGTGCCAGCAGCCCAGACTATACGTGGACTGAAGCTTTCTTT. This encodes CASSPDYTWTEAFF.

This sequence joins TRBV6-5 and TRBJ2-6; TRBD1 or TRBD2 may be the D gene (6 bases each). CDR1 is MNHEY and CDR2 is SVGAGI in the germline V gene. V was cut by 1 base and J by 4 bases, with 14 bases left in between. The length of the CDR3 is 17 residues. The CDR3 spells CASSYWLGAGGANVLTF. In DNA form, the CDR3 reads TGTGCCAGCAGTTACTGGTTGGGGGCGGGAGGGGCCAACGTCCTGACTTTC.

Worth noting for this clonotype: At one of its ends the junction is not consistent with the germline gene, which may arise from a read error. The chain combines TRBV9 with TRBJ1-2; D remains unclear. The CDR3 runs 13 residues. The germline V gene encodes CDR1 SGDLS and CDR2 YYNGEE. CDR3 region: CASSELPGKSPSF. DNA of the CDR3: TGTGCCAGCAGCGAACTCCCCGGGAAATCCCCCTCCTTC.

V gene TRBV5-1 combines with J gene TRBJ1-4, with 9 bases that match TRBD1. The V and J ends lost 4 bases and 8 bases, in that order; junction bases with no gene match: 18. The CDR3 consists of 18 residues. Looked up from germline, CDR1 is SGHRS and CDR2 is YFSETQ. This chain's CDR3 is CASSLDPGQGRSGEKLFF. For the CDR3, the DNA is TGCGCCAGCAGCCTGGACCCGGGACAGGGAAGGTCTGGCGAAAAACTGTTTTTT.

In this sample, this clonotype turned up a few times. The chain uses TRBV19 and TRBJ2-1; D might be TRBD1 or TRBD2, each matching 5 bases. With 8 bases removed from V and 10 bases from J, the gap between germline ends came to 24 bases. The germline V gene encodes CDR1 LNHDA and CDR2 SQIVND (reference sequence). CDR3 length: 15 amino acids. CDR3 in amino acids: CASSGDRGPGPEQFF. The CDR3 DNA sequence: TGTGCCAGTTCTGGAGATCGGGGACCCGGCCCAGAGCAGTTCTTC.

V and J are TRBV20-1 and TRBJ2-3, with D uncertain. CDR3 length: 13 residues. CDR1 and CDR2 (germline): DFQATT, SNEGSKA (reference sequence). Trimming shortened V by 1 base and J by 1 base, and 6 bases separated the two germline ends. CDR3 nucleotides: TGCAGTGCTAGAGGCACCCGCACAGATACGCAGTATTTT. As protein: CSARGTRTDTQYF.